The next 13 T cell receptor beta chains were all read from a single sample in a study of T cell responses to AZD1222 COVID-19 vaccine. Assay used: immunoSEQ multiplex PCR; TCRdb lists only in-frame clones, some missing. Of some 140,000 clones listed, approximately 87% are singletons. The source was peripheral blood, collected on day 0 of MenACWY control vaccination. These receptors all stem from an adult in good health.

In DNA form, the CDR3 reads TGTGCCAGCAGCCAGGTGGGGGTCGGTAATTCACCCCTCCACTTT. Its translation is CASSQVGVGNSPLHF. The rearrangement joins TRBV9 to TRBJ1-6; possible D gene TRBD1, 5 bases. Trimming took off 4 bases at V and 6 bases at J, with 14 bases between the two ends. The CDR3 length is 15 residues. Germline V gives CDR1 SGDLS, CDR2 YYNGEE.

The chain links TRBV18 to TRBJ1-5, with a tentative D call TRBD1 (5 bases). Germline CDR1 KGHSH, CDR2 LQKENI. There are 15 residues in the CDR3. V was pared by 2 bases and J by 5 bases, with 13 bases between. The CDR3 DNA follows: TGTGCCAGCTCACCAGGGCCGGGACCCTATCAGCCCCAGCATTTT. It specifies CASSPGPGPYQPQHF. The full variable domain, in which reference TRBV18 and TRBJ1-5 provide the parts outside the CDR3, is NAGVMQNPRHLVRRRGQEARLRCSPMKGHSHVYWYRQLPEEGLKFMVYLQKENIIDESGMPKERFSAEFPKEGPSILRIQQVVRGDSAAYFCASSPGPGPYQPQHFGDGTRLSIL.

The CDR3 region is CASSLERDTQYF. The CDR3, as DNA: TGTGCCAGCAGTTTAGAGCGGGATACGCAGTATTTT. This chain joins TRBV12-3 or TRBV12-4 and TRBJ2-3; D might be TRBD2 (5 bases). Trimming took off 1 base at V and 6 bases at J, with 5 bases between the two ends. CDR3 length: 12 amino acids.

The gene calls are TRBV4-1 and TRBJ1-3; D is unclear. Germline loops: CDR1 MGHRA, CDR2 YSYEKL. The V end lost 3 bases, the J end lost 2 bases, and 11 bases lay between the germline ends. The CDR3 is 15 amino acids. DNA of the CDR3: TGCGCCAGCAGCCAGCCAGCCAAAACTGGAAACACCATATATTTT. Translating gives CASSQPAKTGNTIYF.

This chain joins TRBV13 and TRBJ2-5; D possibly uses TRBD1 or TRBD2 (6 bases each). Trimming took off 5 bases at V and 5 bases at J, with 21 bases between the two ends. Germline lookup yields CDR1 PRHDT and CDR2 FYEKMQ (reference sequence). This CDR3 comprises 16 residues. This CDR3 is CASSLRGWGAYETQYF. In DNA form, the CDR3 reads TGTGCCAGCAGCCTTCGGGGATGGGGGGCCTACGAGACCCAGTACTTC. The full variable domain, its missing parts supplied by reference TRBV13 and TRBJ2-5, is AAGVIQSPRHLIKEKRETATLKCYPIPRHDTVYWYQQGPGQDPQFLISFYEKMQSDKGSIPDRFSAQQFSDYHSELNMSSLELGDSALYFCASSLRGWGAYETQYFGPGTRLLVL.

This clone has a handful of counts. The chain employs TRBV11-3 and TRBJ2-3; D is ambiguous. Germline V gene sequence: CDR1 SGHNT, CDR2 YENEEA. The CDR3 is made up of 12 amino acids. V shed 1 base and J shed 6 bases, with 5 bases lying between them. The CDR3 region has the DNA TGTGCCAGCAGCTTAGGGGGTGATACGCAGTATTTT. This sequence encodes CASSLGGDTQYF.

This chain uses TRBV7-2 with TRBJ1-1; D is unresolved. Germline V lookup: CDR1 SGHTA, CDR2 FQGNSA. This CDR3 is built from 15 residues. Trimming left V 2 bases short and J 2 bases short, with 12 bases between. The CDR3 spells CASSLYGVTNTEAFF. The CDR3 nucleotides read TGTGCCAGCAGCTTATACGGGGTAACCAACACTGAAGCTTTCTTT. Based on the CDR3 plus reference TRBV7-2 and TRBJ1-1, the full variable domain is GAGVSQSPSNKVTEKGKDVELRCDPISGHTALYWYRQSLGQGLEFLIYFQGNSAPDKSGLPSDRFSAERTGGSVSTLTIQRTQQEDSAVYLCASSLYGVTNTEAFFGQGTRLTVV.

The V gene is TRBV5-4, the J gene TRBJ2-7; D perhaps matches TRBD2 (6 bases). Trimming shortened V by 2 bases and J by 6 bases, and 15 bases separated the two germline ends. The CDR3 contains 14 residues. Germline assignment: CDR1 SGHNT and CDR2 YYREEE (reference sequence). The CDR3 region is CASSFHGGASEQYV. The CDR3 nucleotides read TGTGCCAGCAGCTTTCACGGGGGAGCATCCGAGCAGTACGTC.

This rearrangement joins TRBV7-2 to TRBJ2-7; 7 bases agree with TRBD2. The V gene's germline CDR1 is SGHTA and CDR2 FQGNSA. The V and J ends lost 6 bases and 7 bases, in that order; junction bases with no gene match: 12. The CDR3 consists of 14 residues. The chain's CDR3 is CASRSSLAVTEQYF. DNA for the CDR3: TGTGCCAGCAGATCCTCTCTAGCGGTGACTGAGCAGTACTTC.

This clone showed up just a few times. This sequence joins TRBV18 and TRBJ1-2; D is perhaps TRBD1 (6 bases). Trimming shortened V by 4 bases and J by 0 bases, and 18 bases separated the two germline ends. Germline loops: CDR1 KGHSH, CDR2 LQKENI. The CDR3 is made up of 17 amino acids. DNA for the CDR3: TGTGCCAGCTCACTATCGATGGCAGGGGTCTCTAACTATGGCTACACCTTC. The encoded protein is CASSLSMAGVSNYGYTF.

The chain carries TRBV5-1 and TRBJ2-2; no clear D gene. Germline V lookup: CDR1 SGHRS, CDR2 YFSETQ. Between the trimmed V and J ends, which lost 4 bases and 1 base, there was a span of 11 bases. CDR3 length equals 15 residues. Here the CDR3 reads CASSRDGQNTGELFF. The CDR3 region has the DNA TGCGCCAGCAGCAGAGACGGGCAGAACACCGGGGAGCTGTTTTTT.

This clone was picked up a small number of times. The genes are TRBV19 and TRBJ2-1, with D possibly matching TRBD1 (6 bases). V lost 3 bases to trimming and J lost 0 bases, with 12 bases between them. Germline V gene sequence: CDR1 LNHDA, CDR2 SQIVND (reference sequence). The CDR3 consists of 16 residues. CDR3 bases: TGTGCCAGTAGTATTCAGTTACAGGGCTCCTACAATGAGCAGTTCTTC. Translated, it gives CASSIQLQGSYNEQFF.

This chain links TRBV5-4 with TRBJ2-6, with a tentative D call TRBD1 (5 bases). V was pared by 3 bases and J by 0 bases, with 16 bases between. The CDR3 totals 18 residues. CDR1 and CDR2 from the germline V gene are SGHNT and YYREEE (reference sequence). CDR3 loop: CASSSGQGSSSGANVLTF. The CDR3 DNA reads as TGTGCCAGCAGCTCCGGACAAGGAAGTTCCTCTGGGGCCAACGTCCTGACTTTC.